Below are 16 T cell receptor beta chains sequenced from a single sample in a study of blood T cell repertoires in COVID-19. TCRdb keeps only in-frame clones here, not all; method: immunoSEQ multiplex PCR. The sample gives roughly 100,000 clones, 75% to 90% of which show up once; about 30% is in the top ten. The sample was peripheral blood. The receptors derive from a woman older than 75 with acute or convalescent COVID-19.

CDR3 bases: TGTGCCTGGAATCGACAGCACGATCAGCCCCAGCATTTT. Protein product: CAWNRQHDQPQHF. This chain joins TRBV30 and TRBJ1-5; weak D call: TRBD1 (5 bases). Germline loops: CDR1 GTSNPN, CDR2 SVGIG (reference sequence). This CDR3 has 13 amino acids. V lost 4 bases to trimming and J lost 5 bases, with 12 bases between them.

The chain is built from TRBV7-9 and TRBJ2-5; 7 bases agree with TRBD2. The CDR3 is 15 amino acids. CDR1 and CDR2 from the germline V gene are SEHNR and FQNEAQ (reference sequence). J lost 2 bases, V lost 3 bases, and 6 bases had no gene match. The CDR3 coding sequence is TGTGCCAGCAGCTTGAGTGGGGGAGGGCAAGAGACCCAGTACTTC. This translates into CASSLSGGGQETQYF.

The chain has TRBV7-6 and TRBJ1-3; a weak D match, TRBD1 (6 bases). The CDR3 is made up of 15 amino acids. Trimming stripped 5 bases from V and 0 bases from J, with 11 bases between. The germline V gene encodes CDR1 SGHVS and CDR2 FNYEAQ. The CDR3 here is CASSPGATSGNTIYF. CDR3 DNA sequence: TGTGCCAGCAGCCCAGGGGCGACCTCTGGAAACACCATATATTTT. The entire variable domain, with the rest obtained from reference TRBV7-6 and TRBJ1-3, is as follows: GAGVSQSPRYKVTKRGQDVALRCDPISGHVSLYWYRQALGQGPEFLTYFNYEAQQDKSGLPNDRFSAERPEGSISTLTIQRTEQRDSAMYRCASSPGATSGNTIYFGEGSWLTVV.

The rearrangement links TRBV6-5 to TRBJ2-7, with 7 bases lining up with TRBD1. V dropped 2 bases and J dropped 0; count of bases not matched to a gene: 7. Germline V gene data show CDR1 as MNHEY and CDR2 as SVGAGI. This CDR3 is 16 amino acids long. This CDR3 reads CASSYGTALSSYEQYF. As DNA, the CDR3 is TGTGCCAGCAGTTACGGGACAGCTCTAAGCTCCTACGAGCAGTACTTC.

This clone is a singleton in its sample. J is TRBJ2-1 and V is TRBV5-1, with D unclear. The CDR3 totals 13 residues. V dropped 5 bases and J dropped 4 bases, with 10 bases sitting between them. Germline lookup yields CDR1 SGHRS and CDR2 YFSETQ. The CDR3 sequence is CASSYNSYNEQFF. CDR3 sequence (DNA): TGCGCCAGCAGTTACAACAGTTACAATGAGCAGTTCTTC.

The DNA of the CDR3 is TGTGCCAGCAGCCCAACAGGGGGCTCTGGAAACACCATATATTTT. As protein: CASSPTGGSGNTIYF. The chain uses TRBV3-1 (or the pseudogene TRBV3-2) and TRBJ1-3; 8 bases fit TRBD1. Unmatched junction bases numbered 2, after V lost 4 bases and J lost 0 bases. This CDR3 spans 15 amino acids. The germline CDR1 and CDR2 sequences are LGHDT and YNNKEL (reference sequence).

The table lists this clone with a few counts. The chain couples TRBV2 to TRBJ2-4, with TRBD1 as a possible D gene (6 bases). The V end was cut by 5 bases, the J end by 6 bases, with 11 bases between. The germline V gene encodes CDR1 SNHLY and CDR2 FYNNEI. The CDR3 covers 13 residues. This CDR3 reads CASSWTVGNIQYF. The CDR3 DNA reads TGTGCCAGCAGTTGGACAGTCGGAAACATTCAGTACTTC.

The chain combines TRBV10-1 with TRBJ2-3; 8 nucleotides align to TRBD2. This CDR3 region has 15 residues. V lost 4 bases, J lost 2 bases, and 5 bases stayed unmatched. CDR1 and CDR2 (germline): WNHNN, SYGVQD (reference sequence). The CDR3 DNA is TGCGCCAGCAGTGGCCAGCGGGGGCCCACAGATACGCAGTATTTT. This codes for CASSGQRGPTDTQYF.

The rearrangement links TRBV7-2 to TRBJ1-1, with 8 nucleotides matching TRBD1. The CDR3 totals 15 residues. CDR1 SGHTA and CDR2 FQGNSA come from the germline V gene. After removal of 1 base from V and 8 bases from J, the junction contained 9 bases not matched to a gene. The CDR3 sequence: CASSLVGQVAGEAFF. CDR3 DNA: TGTGCCAGCAGCTTAGTGGGACAGGTGGCCGGGGAAGCTTTCTTT.

The rearrangement joins TRBV28 to TRBJ2-3, with 10 bases aligning to TRBD2. Germline CDR1 MDHEN, CDR2 SYDVKM. This CDR3 is built from 15 residues. The V segment lost 3 bases and the J segment 6 bases; nucleotides outside the gene matches: 6. DNA of the CDR3: TGTGCCAGCAGTTTTCAGCGGGGGGGCGTGGATACGCAGTATTTT. It is translated as CASSFQRGGVDTQYF.

V is TRBV5-1 and J is TRBJ2-5; 12 bases map to TRBD2. The length of the CDR3 is 15 residues. Looked up from germline, CDR1 is SGHRS and CDR2 is YFSETQ. V dropped 4 bases and J dropped 5; count of bases not matched to a gene: 6. The CDR3 nucleotides are TGCGCCAGCAGCCCCACTAGCGGGGGGCCGGAGACCCAGTACTTC. It encodes CASSPTSGGPETQYF.

The gene calls are TRBV3-1 (or the pseudogene TRBV3-2) and TRBJ2-2, with 10 bases identical to TRBD2. The CDR3 spans 15 residues. With V trimmed by 1 base and J by 7 bases, 3 bases remained unmatched. The germline gives CDR1 LGHDT, CDR2 YNNKEL (reference sequence). CDR3 residues: CASSQGAGGLGELFF. CDR3 in DNA: TGTGCCAGCAGCCAAGGAGCGGGGGGGCTCGGGGAGCTGTTTTTT.

In DNA form, the CDR3 reads TGTGCCAGCAGTGACAGAGAGGGGACAGGGTATTCCTATAATTCACCCCTCCACTTT. Protein product: CASSDREGTGYSYNSPLHF. The V and J genes are TRBV6-4 and TRBJ1-6; TRBD1 matches at 9 bases. J gave up 1 base and V 2 bases, and 9 bases lay outside the gene matches. This CDR3 contains 19 residues. In germline, CDR1 is MRHNA, CDR2 SNTAGT.

This chain joins TRBV21-1 and TRBJ1-5; TRBD1 is taken as the D call from the table, unchecked against the DNA. TRBV21-1 counts as a pseudogene. This CDR3 comprises 14 residues. The CDR3 here is CASSNCRPNQPQHF. CDR3 sequence (DNA): TGTGCCAGCAGCAACTGCAGGCCCAATCAGCCCCAGCATTTT.

DNA for the CDR3: TGCGCCAGCAGCTCGGACAGGGCTCGTGGCTACACCTTC. This gives the protein CASSSDRARGYTF. The chain couples TRBV10-1 to TRBJ1-2, with TRBD1 matching over 8 bases. The CDR3 is 13 amino acids. The V and J ends lost 6 bases and 7 bases, in that order; junction bases with no gene match: 7. The germline CDR1 and CDR2 sequences are WNHNN and SYGVQD (reference sequence).

The chain combines TRBV5-1 with TRBJ2-7, with D maybe TRBD2 (6 bases). The germline V gene encodes CDR1 SGHRS and CDR2 YFSETQ. CDR3 size: 13 residues. Trimming took off 6 bases at V and 5 bases at J, with 15 bases between the two ends. The CDR3 region is CASTSSWGDEQYF. The CDR3 DNA reads TGCGCCAGCACCTCGAGTTGGGGGGACGAGCAGTACTTC.